This T cell receptor beta chain was captured by sequencing in a study of CD4+ T cells in melanoma. Broader study findings: Diverse differentiation states were reported for melanoma neoantigen-specific CD4+ T cells. A reported correlation linked neoantigen-specific CD4+ T cells to CD8+, macrophage and B cell function.

Profiling relied on immunoSEQ multiplex PCR, and the TCRdb table lists in-frame clones only, not all of them. Of around 55,000 clones in the sample, 55% to 75% were seen once. The germline CDR1 and CDR2 sequences are SGDLS and YYNGEE. The CDR3 totals 17 residues. V lost 4 bases and J lost 0; bases outside the gene matches: 4. This clone has just a few counts. Antigen specificity is unknown. The TCR originated in a human donor with melanoma. The specimen was tumor tissue. This chain uses TRBV9 with TRBJ2-3; TRBD2 agrees at 14 bases. The CDR3 region is CASSSTSGGASTDTQYF. The CDR3 nucleotides are TGTGCCAGCAGCTCGACTAGCGGGGGGGCGAGCACAGATACGCAGTATTTT.